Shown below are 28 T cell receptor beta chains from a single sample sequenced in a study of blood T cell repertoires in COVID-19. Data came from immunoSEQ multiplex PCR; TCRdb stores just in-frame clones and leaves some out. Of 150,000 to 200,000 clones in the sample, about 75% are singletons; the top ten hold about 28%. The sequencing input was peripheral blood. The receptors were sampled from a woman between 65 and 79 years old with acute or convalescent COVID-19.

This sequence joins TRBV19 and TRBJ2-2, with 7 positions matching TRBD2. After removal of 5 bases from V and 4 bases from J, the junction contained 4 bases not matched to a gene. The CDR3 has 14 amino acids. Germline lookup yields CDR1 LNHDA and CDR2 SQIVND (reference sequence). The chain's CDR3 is CASSFGLGTGELFF. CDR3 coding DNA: TGTGCCAGTAGTTTCGGACTAGGCACCGGGGAGCTGTTTTTT.

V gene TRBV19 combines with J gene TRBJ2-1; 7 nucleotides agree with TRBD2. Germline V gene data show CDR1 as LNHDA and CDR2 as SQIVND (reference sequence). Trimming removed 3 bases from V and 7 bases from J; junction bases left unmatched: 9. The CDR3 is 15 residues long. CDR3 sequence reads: CASSMGPGLGNEQFF. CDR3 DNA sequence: TGTGCCAGTAGTATGGGCCCCGGACTAGGGAATGAGCAGTTCTTC.

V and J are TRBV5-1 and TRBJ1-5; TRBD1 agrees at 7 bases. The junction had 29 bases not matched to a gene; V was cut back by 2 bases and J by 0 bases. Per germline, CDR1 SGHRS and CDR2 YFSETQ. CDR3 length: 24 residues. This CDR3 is CASSFRKDRTGDVGHGYSNQPQHF. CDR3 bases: TGCGCCAGCAGCTTCCGAAAGGATCGGACAGGCGATGTGGGGCACGGTTATAGCAATCAGCCCCAGCATTTT.

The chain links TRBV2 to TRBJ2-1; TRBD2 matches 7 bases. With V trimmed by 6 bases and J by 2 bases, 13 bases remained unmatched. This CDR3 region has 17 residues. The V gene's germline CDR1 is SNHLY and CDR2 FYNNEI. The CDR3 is CASRGIQRSGTYNEQFF. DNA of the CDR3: TGTGCCAGCAGGGGCATCCAGAGGAGCGGGACCTACAATGAGCAGTTCTTC. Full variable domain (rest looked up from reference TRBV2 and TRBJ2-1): EPEVTQTPSHQVTQMGQEVILRCVPISNHLYFYWYRQILGQKVEFLVSFYNNEISEKSEIFDDQFSVERPDGSNFTLKIRSTKLEDSAMYFCASRGIQRSGTYNEQFFGPGTRLTVL.

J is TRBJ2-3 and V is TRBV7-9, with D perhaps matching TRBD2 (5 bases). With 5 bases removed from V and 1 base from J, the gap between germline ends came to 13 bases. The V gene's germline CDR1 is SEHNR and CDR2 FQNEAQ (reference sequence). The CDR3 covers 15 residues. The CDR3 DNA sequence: TGTGCCAGCAGCCTCGGAGCGAGGGGCACAGATACGCAGTATTTT. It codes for CASSLGARGTDTQYF.

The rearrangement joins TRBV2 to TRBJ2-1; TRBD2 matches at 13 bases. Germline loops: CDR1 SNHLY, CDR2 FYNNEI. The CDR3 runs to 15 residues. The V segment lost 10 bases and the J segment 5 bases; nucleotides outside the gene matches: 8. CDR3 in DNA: TGTGCCACGAAACTGGGGACTAGCGGGAACAATGAGCAGTTCTTC. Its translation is CATKLGTSGNNEQFF.

The CDR3 here is CASSSNPSGEPQFF. The CDR3 DNA reads as TGTGCCAGCAGTTCAAACCCCTCGGGGGAGCCTCAGTTCTTC. The V gene is TRBV6-5, the J gene TRBJ2-1, with D possibly matching TRBD2 (6 bases). Germline V gene lookup returns CDR1 MNHEY and CDR2 SVGAGI. CDR3 size: 14 residues. V was trimmed by 4 bases and J by 13 bases, leaving 20 bases between them.

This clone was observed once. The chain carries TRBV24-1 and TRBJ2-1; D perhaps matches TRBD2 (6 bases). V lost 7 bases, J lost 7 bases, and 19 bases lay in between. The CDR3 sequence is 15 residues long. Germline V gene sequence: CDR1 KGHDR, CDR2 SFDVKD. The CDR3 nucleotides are TGTGCCACCAGCCAGACTAGTTCGTTCGGGAATGAGCAGTTCTTC. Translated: CATSQTSSFGNEQFF.

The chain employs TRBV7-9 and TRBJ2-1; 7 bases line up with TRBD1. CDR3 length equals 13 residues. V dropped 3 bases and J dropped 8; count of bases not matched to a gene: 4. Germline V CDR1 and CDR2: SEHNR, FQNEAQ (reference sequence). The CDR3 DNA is TGTGCCAGCAGCTTCAGGACAGGCGATGAGCAGTTCTTC. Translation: CASSFRTGDEQFF.

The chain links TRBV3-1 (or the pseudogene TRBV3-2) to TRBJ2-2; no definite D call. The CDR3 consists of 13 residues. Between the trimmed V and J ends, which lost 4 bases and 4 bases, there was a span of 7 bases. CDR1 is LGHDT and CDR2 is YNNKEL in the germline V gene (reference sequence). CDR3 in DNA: TGTGCCAGCAGCCCTCACAGCACCGGGGAGCTGTTTTTT. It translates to CASSPHSTGELFF.

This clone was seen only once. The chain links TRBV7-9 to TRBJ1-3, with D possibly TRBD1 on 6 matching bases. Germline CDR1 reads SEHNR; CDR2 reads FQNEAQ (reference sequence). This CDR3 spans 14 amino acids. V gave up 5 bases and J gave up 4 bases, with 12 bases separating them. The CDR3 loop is CASSRITGGNTIYF. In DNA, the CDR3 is TGTGCCAGCAGCCGAATAACAGGGGGAAACACCATATATTTT. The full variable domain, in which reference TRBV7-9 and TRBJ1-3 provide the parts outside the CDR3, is DTGVSQNPRHKITKRGQNVTFRCDPISEHNRLYWYRQTLGQGPEFLTYFQNEAQLEKSRLLSDRFSAERPKGSFSTLEIQRTEQGDSAMYLCASSRITGGNTIYFGEGSWLTVV.

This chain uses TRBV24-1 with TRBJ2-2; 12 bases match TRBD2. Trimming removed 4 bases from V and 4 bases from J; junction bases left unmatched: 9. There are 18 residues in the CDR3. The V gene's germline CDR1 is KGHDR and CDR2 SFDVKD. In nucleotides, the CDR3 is TGTGCCACCAGTGACCCGTCGACTAGCGGGAGTTTCACCGGGGAGCTGTTTTTT. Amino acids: CATSDPSTSGSFTGELFF.

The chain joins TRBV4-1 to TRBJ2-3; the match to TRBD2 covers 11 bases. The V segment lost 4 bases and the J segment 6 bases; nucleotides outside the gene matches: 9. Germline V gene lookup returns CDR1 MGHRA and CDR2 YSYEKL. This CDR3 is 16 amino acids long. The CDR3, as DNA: TGCGCCAGCAGCCCACGGACTAGCGGGCGCGATGATACGCAGTATTTT. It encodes CASSPRTSGRDDTQYF.

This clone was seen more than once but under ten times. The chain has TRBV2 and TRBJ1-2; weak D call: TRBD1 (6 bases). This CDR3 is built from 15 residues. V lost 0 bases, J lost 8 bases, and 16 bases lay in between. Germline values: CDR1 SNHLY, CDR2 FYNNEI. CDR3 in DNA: TGTGCCAGCAGTGAAGCGGGGGCGCATCTTAGGGGCTACACCTTC. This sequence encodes CASSEAGAHLRGYTF.

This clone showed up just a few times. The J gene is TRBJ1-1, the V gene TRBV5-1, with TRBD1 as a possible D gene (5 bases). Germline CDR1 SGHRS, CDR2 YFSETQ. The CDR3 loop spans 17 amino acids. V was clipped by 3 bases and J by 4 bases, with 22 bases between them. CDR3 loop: CASSSDPAGKLFTEAFF. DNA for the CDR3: TGCGCCAGCAGCTCGGACCCCGCAGGGAAGTTGTTCACTGAAGCTTTCTTT.

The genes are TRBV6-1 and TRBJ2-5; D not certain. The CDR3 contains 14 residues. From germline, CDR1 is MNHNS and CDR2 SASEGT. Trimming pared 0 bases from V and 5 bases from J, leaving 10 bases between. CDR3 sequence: CASSEALLEETQYF. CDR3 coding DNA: TGTGCCAGCAGTGAAGCGCTTCTCGAGGAGACCCAGTACTTC.

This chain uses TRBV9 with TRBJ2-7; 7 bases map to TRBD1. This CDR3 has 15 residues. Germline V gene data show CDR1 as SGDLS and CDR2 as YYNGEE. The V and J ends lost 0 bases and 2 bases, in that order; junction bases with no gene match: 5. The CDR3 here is CASSVGDSPTYEQYF. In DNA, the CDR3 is TGTGCCAGCAGCGTAGGGGACAGCCCCACCTACGAGCAGTACTTC.

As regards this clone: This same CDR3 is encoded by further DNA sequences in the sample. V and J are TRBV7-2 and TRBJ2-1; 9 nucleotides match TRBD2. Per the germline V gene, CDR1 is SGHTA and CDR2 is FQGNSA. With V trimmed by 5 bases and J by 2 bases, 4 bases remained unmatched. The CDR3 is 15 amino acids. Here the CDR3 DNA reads TGTGCCAGCAGCCCGACTAGCGGACCCTACAATGAGCAGTTCTTC. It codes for CASSPTSGPYNEQFF.

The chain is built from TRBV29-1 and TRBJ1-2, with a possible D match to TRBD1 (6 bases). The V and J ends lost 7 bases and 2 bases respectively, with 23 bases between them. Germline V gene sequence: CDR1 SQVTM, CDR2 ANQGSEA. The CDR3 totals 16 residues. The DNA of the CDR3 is TGCAGCGCTCAGACGGGGGGGGCGCAACCAAACTATGGCTACACCTTC. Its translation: CSAQTGGAQPNYGYTF.

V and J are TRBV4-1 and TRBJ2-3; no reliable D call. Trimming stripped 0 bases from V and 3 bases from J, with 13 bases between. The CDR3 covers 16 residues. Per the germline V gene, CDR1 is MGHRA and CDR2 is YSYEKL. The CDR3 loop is CASSQDFLVATDTQYF. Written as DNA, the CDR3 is TGCGCCAGCAGCCAAGATTTTCTAGTCGCGACAGATACGCAGTATTTT.

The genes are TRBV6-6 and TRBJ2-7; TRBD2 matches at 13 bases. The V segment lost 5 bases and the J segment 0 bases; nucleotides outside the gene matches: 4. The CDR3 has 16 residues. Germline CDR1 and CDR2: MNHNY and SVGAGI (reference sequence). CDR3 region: CASSRGTSGVSYEQYF. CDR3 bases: TGTGCCAGCAGTCGAGGGACTAGCGGGGTCTCCTACGAGCAGTACTTC.

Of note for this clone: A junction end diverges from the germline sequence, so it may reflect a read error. CDR3 in amino acids: CASRQGLVVYNEQFF. The CDR3 DNA is TGTGCCAGCAGGCAAGGACTAGTAGTCTACAATGAGCAGTTCTTC. This rearrangement joins TRBV4-2 to TRBJ2-1; TRBD2 agrees at 7 bases. The germline V gene has CDR1 LGHNA and CDR2 YNFKEQ. The CDR3 runs 15 residues.

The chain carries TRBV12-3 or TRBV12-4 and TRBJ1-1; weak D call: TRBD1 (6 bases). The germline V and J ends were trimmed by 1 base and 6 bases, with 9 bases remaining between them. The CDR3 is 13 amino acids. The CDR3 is CASSLGGLAEAFF. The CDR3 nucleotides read TGTGCCAGCAGTTTAGGGGGGCTCGCTGAAGCTTTCTTT.

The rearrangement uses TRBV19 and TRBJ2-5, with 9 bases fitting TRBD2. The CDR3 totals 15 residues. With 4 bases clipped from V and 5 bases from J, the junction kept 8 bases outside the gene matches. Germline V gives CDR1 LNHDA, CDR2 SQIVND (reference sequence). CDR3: CASSRTSATGETQYF. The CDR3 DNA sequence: TGTGCCAGTAGTAGGACTAGCGCCACCGGGGAGACCCAGTACTTC.

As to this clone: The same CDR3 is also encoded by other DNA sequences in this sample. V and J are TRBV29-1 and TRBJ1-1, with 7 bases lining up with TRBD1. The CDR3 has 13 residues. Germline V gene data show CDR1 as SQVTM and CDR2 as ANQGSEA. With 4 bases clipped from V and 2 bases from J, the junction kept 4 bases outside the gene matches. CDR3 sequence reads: CSVAAGGNTEAFF. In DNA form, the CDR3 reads TGCAGCGTTGCGGCAGGGGGTAACACTGAAGCTTTCTTT.

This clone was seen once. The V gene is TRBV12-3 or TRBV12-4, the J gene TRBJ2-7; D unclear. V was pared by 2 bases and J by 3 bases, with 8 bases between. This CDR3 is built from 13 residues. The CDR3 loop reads CASSLTRFYEQYF. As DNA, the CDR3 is TGTGCCAGCAGTTTAACGCGGTTCTACGAGCAGTACTTC.

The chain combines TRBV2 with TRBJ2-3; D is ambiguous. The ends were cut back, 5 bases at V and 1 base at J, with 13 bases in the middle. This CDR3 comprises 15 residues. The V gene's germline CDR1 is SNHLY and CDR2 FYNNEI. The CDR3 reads CASSLTPTRTDTQYF. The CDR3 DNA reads TGTGCCAGCAGTCTGACACCGACCCGCACAGATACGCAGTATTTT.

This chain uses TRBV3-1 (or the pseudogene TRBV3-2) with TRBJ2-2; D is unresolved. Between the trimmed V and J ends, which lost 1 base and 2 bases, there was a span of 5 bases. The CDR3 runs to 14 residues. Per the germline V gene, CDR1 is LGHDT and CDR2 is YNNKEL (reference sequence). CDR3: CASSQVLNTGELFF. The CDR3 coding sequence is TGTGCCAGCAGCCAAGTTCTAAACACCGGGGAGCTGTTTTTT.